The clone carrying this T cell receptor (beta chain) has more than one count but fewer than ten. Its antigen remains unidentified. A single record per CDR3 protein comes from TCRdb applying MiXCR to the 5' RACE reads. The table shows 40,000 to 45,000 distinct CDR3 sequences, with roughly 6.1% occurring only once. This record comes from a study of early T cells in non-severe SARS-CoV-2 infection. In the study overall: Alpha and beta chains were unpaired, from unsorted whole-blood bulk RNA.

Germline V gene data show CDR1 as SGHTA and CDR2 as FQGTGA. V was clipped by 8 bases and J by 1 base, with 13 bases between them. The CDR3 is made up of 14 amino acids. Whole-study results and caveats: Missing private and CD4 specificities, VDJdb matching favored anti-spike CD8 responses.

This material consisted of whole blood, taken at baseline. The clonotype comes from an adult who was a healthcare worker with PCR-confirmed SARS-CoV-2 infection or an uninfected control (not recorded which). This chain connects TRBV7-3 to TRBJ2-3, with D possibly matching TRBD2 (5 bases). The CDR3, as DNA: TGTGCCAGCCGAACGCACGGGGGCACAGATACGCAGTATTTT. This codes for CASRTHGGTDTQYF.